The entry below gives a single T cell receptor (beta chain) sequence along with its context. What it binds is unknown. The record originates from a study of cytomegalovirus exposure and HLA in healthy donors. Across the whole study: An earlier analysis identified approximately 120 million unique TCR beta sequences in some 180 million T cells.

Unmatched junction bases numbered 3, after V lost 2 bases and J lost 4 bases. The CDR3 length is 14 residues. Germline CDR1 LNHDA, CDR2 SQIVND (reference sequence). Study observations and caveats: When analyzed later, a missense DCLRE1C variant was found to be linked to TCR beta V- and J-gene trimming.

Amplification used 60 Vbeta primers and 13 Jbeta primers. Measured with immunoSEQ multiplex PCR; TCRdb has only the in-frame clones, and not every one. The sample holds about 130,000 clones. V gene TRBV19 combines with J gene TRBJ2-7, with 9 bases fitting TRBD1. This TCR came from a woman aged 40 to 50 in good health and CMV-seropositive. The material sequenced was PBMCs. CDR3 in amino acids: CASSIRDRVYEQYF. The CDR3, as DNA: TGTGCCAGTAGTATACGGGACAGGGTTTACGAGCAGTACTTC.